One T cell receptor beta chain is described in this entry. No antigen is known for it. This specimen comes from a study of CXCR3-negative and CXCR3-positive naive CD8 T cells. Study-level points and caveats: Against CXCR3-negative naive cells, CXCR3-positive naive cells showed more hydrophobic TRB CDR3s.

5' RACE that incorporated UMI labels was used to prepare the TRB cDNA libraries. Following a re-call of the 5' RACE reads, TCRdb has one entry per CDR3 protein and lacks DNA. In all, the sample yields roughly 110,000 distinct CDR3 sequences. The naive CD8+ gate required CD45RO-CCR7+CD27+CD95- phenotype. This TCR came from a human donor in good health. Some clones in this sample may be carry-over from other donors' samples. Sequencing was performed on naive CXCR3+ CD8+ T cells from blood. The subset here: CD45RO-CCR7+CD27+CD95- naive CD8+ T cells expressing CXCR3 (TNR3+).

The CDR3 sequence is CASTHSGSSTDTQYF. The chain is built from TRBV12-3 or TRBV12-4 and TRBJ2-3; there is no DNA to check the TCRdb D call of TRBD2. The CDR3 consists of 15 residues.